This TCR beta chain was sequenced for a study of response to subunit inactivated influenza vaccine. V lost 3 bases and J lost 4, with 9 bases in between. The CDR3 is 13 amino acids. This clonotype was recorded a few times. Its antigen is as yet unknown. MiXCR was run by TCRdb on the RT-PCR reads, yielding one entry per CDR3 protein. The profile shows around 540,000 distinct CDR3 sequences, 10% to 15% of them singletons. Study-level points and caveats: Each seasonal influenza vaccination recruits few new T cells, the authors suggested.

Specimen: PBMCs from blood, collected on the day of vaccination. The chain recombines TRBV12-3 or TRBV12-4 with TRBJ2-5; no reliable D call. The origin of this receptor is a man between 45 and 60 years old who received an inactivated influenza vaccine. CDR3 in DNA: TGTGCCAGCAGTTTTCCGAGCCCAGAGACCCAGTACTTC. Translating gives CASSFPSPETQYF.